These 17 T cell receptor beta chains were sequenced from one sample in a study of T cells after yellow fever vaccination (dated by TCRdb to the late 2010s). The treatment or condition label on this specimen signifies: live attenuated yellow fever vaccine strain. The protocol used for the library was 5' RACE. The sequencer was an Illumina HiSeq 2500. TCRdb took the public reads, trimmed them with fastp at Q25, ran MiXCR for clone calling and kept in-frame beta chains. Every entry covers one CDR3 protein and lists the most common genes and DNA from its rows. The sample profile shows fewer than 650,000 distinct CDR3 sequences; about a fifth of them were found once. The ten largest clones add up to roughly a sixth of the sample. This material consisted of PBMCs, taken roughly 20 days after the first yellow fever vaccination. These receptors came from a man younger than 35 who received the YFV17D yellow fever vaccine.

This clonotype was found once. The V and J genes are TRBV29-1 and TRBJ1-2; D is undetermined. V lost 4 bases to trimming and J lost 4 bases, with 13 bases between them. CDR3 length: 13 amino acids. Germline CDR1 and CDR2: SQVTM and ANQGSEA. The CDR3 loop is CSVVGRALYGYTF. In DNA form, the CDR3 reads TGCAGCGTTGTCGGAAGAGCCCTCTATGGCTACACCTTC.

The chain has TRBV6-5 and TRBJ2-1; 7 nucleotides line up with TRBD1. The CDR3 is made up of 12 amino acids. Germline assignment: CDR1 MNHEY and CDR2 SVGAGI. Trimming took 6 bases from V and 13 from J; bases not matched to a gene: 9. The CDR3 DNA reads TGTGCCAGCAGATCGTCCGGGACAGAACAGTTCTTC. It translates to CASRSSGTEQFF.

V and J are TRBV10-2 and TRBJ2-2, with D maybe TRBD2 (6 bases). The V gene lost 5 bases and the J gene lost 1 base, with 17 bases spanning the gap. The CDR3 runs to 17 residues. Germline CDR1 WSHSY, CDR2 SAAADI. The CDR3 is CASSPTPGLQNTGELFF. The CDR3, as DNA: TGCGCCAGCAGTCCAACTCCGGGACTGCAGAACACCGGGGAGCTGTTTTTT.

The chain uses TRBV5-1 and TRBJ2-5, with 7 bases that match TRBD1. Germline V CDR1 and CDR2: SGHRS, YFSETQ. The V segment lost 9 bases and the J segment 1 base; nucleotides outside the gene matches: 6. The CDR3 spans 13 residues. CDR3 residues: CATSWDSQETQYF. CDR3 coding DNA: TGCGCCACCTCTTGGGACAGCCAAGAGACCCAGTACTTC.

This clonotype turned up a few times. This sequence joins TRBV5-4 and TRBJ1-1; D unresolved. Trimming took 4 bases from V and 1 from J, leaving 11 bases between them. This CDR3 contains 14 residues. Germline V lookup: CDR1 SGHNT, CDR2 YYREEE (reference sequence). CDR3 sequence: CASSPQDGNTEAFF. The DNA of the CDR3 is TGTGCCAGCAGCCCGCAGGACGGGAACACTGAAGCTTTCTTT.

In this sample, this clonotype turned up a few times. The rearrangement uses TRBV29-1 and TRBJ2-2, with 10 bases aligning to TRBD1. Germline loops: CDR1 SQVTM, CDR2 ANQGSEA. V was clipped by 7 bases and J by 6 bases; unmatched bases: 8. This CDR3 is 14 amino acids long. CDR3 nucleotide sequence: TGCAGCGCTCGGGGACAGGGGTTGCCCGGGGAGCTGTTTTTT. Translation: CSARGQGLPGELFF.

The rearrangement uses TRBV3-1 and TRBJ2-1, with TRBD2 identical over 9 bases. The CDR3 length is 12 residues. The V segment lost 10 bases and the J segment 6 bases; nucleotides outside the gene matches: 4. Germline V gene sequence: CDR1 LGHDT, CDR2 YNNKEL (reference sequence). The CDR3 loop reads CATEGLANEQFF. The CDR3 DNA reads as TGTGCCACCGAGGGACTAGCCAATGAGCAGTTCTTC.

This sequence joins TRBV9 and TRBJ2-3; possible D gene TRBD1, 6 bases. The CDR3 runs 13 residues. The V end lost 1 base, the J end lost 3 bases, and 6 bases lay between the germline ends. CDR1 SGDLS and CDR2 YYNGEE come from the germline V gene. This CDR3 reads CASSVQGTDTQYF. The CDR3 DNA follows: TGTGCCAGCAGCGTACAGGGGACAGATACGCAGTATTTT.

This clonotype was found many times. The V and J genes are TRBV5-1 and TRBJ2-1, with TRBD2 as a possible D gene (5 bases). There are 14 residues in the CDR3. Germline loops: CDR1 SGHRS, CDR2 YFSETQ. Trimming shortened V by 2 bases and J by 6 bases, and 12 bases separated the two germline ends. In DNA form, the CDR3 reads TGCGCCAGCAGCTTTGAGGGCTGGGGCAATGAGCAGTTCTTC. Translation gives CASSFEGWGNEQFF.

This clonotype was seen many times. The chain couples TRBV6-5 to TRBJ1-5, with unresolved D. The CDR3 loop spans 15 amino acids. Germline V lookup: CDR1 MNHEY, CDR2 SVGAGI. The V end lost 6 bases, the J end lost 0 bases, and 12 bases lay between the germline ends. As DNA, the CDR3 is TGTGCCAGCAGAATCTCCAGGAATAGCAATCAGCCCCAGCATTTT. This gives the protein CASRISRNSNQPQHF.

The chain has TRBV20-1 and TRBJ2-1, with TRBD1 as a possible D gene (5 bases). The germline V and J ends were trimmed by 4 bases and 6 bases, with 25 bases remaining between them. Germline V CDR1 and CDR2: DFQATT, SNEGSKA (reference sequence). CDR3 size: 17 residues. The CDR3 nucleotides are TGCAGTGCTACTCAGGGAAGAGCCCGATCCCCCCTCAATGAGCAGTTCTTC. Protein: CSATQGRARSPLNEQFF.

The chain couples TRBV18 to TRBJ2-3, with 8 bases matching TRBD1. Germline V gives CDR1 KGHSH, CDR2 LQKENI. The CDR3 runs to 12 residues. The trim removed 8 bases at V and 2 bases at J, leaving 0 bases unmatched. CDR3 nucleotide sequence: TGTGCCAGCCAGGGGGCCACAGATACGCAGTATTTT. This codes for CASQGATDTQYF.

The V and J genes are TRBV5-1 and TRBJ1-1; TRBD1 agrees at 7 bases. CDR1 and CDR2 from the germline V gene are SGHRS and YFSETQ. The V and J ends lost 4 bases and 2 bases, in that order; junction bases with no gene match: 5. The CDR3 contains 14 residues. The CDR3 DNA reads as TGCGCCAGCAGCCCACAGGGGACTAACACTGAAGCTTTCTTT. Amino acids: CASSPQGTNTEAFF.

V gene TRBV28 combines with J gene TRBJ2-7; D assignment may be TRBD1 or TRBD2 (6 bases each). Germline CDR1 MDHEN, CDR2 SYDVKM. This CDR3 is 15 amino acids long. Trimming stripped 2 bases from V and 0 bases from J, with 11 bases between. The CDR3 DNA reads TGTGCCAGCAGTTTAAGGGGGACTCTCTCCTACGAGCAGTACGTC. It codes for CASSLRGTLSYEQYV.

The V and J genes are TRBV6-1 and TRBJ1-5, with D possibly being TRBD1 (5 bases). CDR3 length: 14 amino acids. The V gene's germline CDR1 is MNHNS and CDR2 SASEGT. Trimming took 6 bases from V and 2 from J, leaving 11 bases between them. CDR3 sequence: CASSRAGGNQPQHF. The CDR3 DNA reads TGTGCCAGCAGCCGAGCGGGGGGCAATCAGCCCCAGCATTTT.

The rearrangement joins TRBV4-3 to TRBJ2-7; the match to TRBD2 covers 10 bases. From germline, CDR1 is LGHNA and CDR2 YSLEER. The CDR3 has 16 residues. With 0 bases clipped from V and 3 bases from J, the junction kept 5 bases outside the gene matches. CDR3 protein: CASSQDWASGGYEQYF. In DNA, the CDR3 is TGCGCCAGCAGCCAAGATTGGGCTAGCGGGGGCTACGAGCAGTACTTC.

This clonotype was seen a handful of times. This sequence joins TRBV20-1 and TRBJ2-3; D may be TRBD1 or TRBD2 (5 bases each). Germline CDR1 and CDR2: DFQATT and SNEGSKA (reference sequence). V was clipped by 6 bases and J by 4 bases, with 14 bases between them. The CDR3 is 13 residues long. The CDR3 bases are TGCAGTGCAACACCCCGGGGCCCAGATACGCAGTATTTT. Its translation is CSATPRGPDTQYF.